This TCR beta chain is drawn from a study of persistence of HIV-infected CD4 T cells. Overall study: CD4+ T cells responding to CMV or HIV-1 Gag were isolated.

General study results and limits: Rare CMV-responding cells carrying HIV-1 proviruses were not analyzed separately for TCR.

Cells were stimulated with overlapping HIV-1 Gag 15-mer peptides. CD40L/CD69 double-negative CD45RO-high memory CD4+ T cells were collected. Sequencing used immunoSEQ version 4 in survey mode. Sequencing used immunoSEQ multiplex PCR; TCRdb keeps in-frame clones, though not all of them. The sample yields 30,000 or so clones, approximately 85% seen once. Germline values: CDR1 SGHVS, CDR2 FQNEAQ. V lost 5 bases to trimming and J lost 1 base, with 14 bases between them. The CDR3 extends over 15 amino acids. Turning to this clone: Its specificity is not known.

The sequencing used CD4+ T cells sorted from PBMCs after approximately 18-hour stimulation, collected from a patient who received antiretroviral therapy. V gene TRBV7-8 combines with J gene TRBJ1-1, with D maybe TRBD1 (5 bases). The clonotype originates from an adult woman with HIV who was CMV-seropositive. The CDR3 coding sequence is TGTGCCAGCAGCCTGTTCGGGGGGAGGAACACTGAAGCTTTCTTT. This encodes CASSLFGGRNTEAFF.